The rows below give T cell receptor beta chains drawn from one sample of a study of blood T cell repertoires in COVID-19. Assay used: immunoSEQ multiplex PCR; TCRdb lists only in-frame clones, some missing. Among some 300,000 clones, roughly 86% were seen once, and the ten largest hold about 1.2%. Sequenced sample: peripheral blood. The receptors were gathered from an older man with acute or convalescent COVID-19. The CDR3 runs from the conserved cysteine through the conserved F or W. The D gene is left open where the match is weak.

CDR3 protein: CASSQDWGGGETQYF
J gene: TRBJ2-5
D gene: -
CDR3 length: 15
V gene: TRBV4-3

CDR3 protein: CASSSGQGSLQFF
J gene: TRBJ2-1
D gene: TRBD1
CDR3 length: 13
V gene: TRBV5-1

CDR3 protein: CASSLRSSGSSPFF
J gene: TRBJ1-1
D gene: -
CDR3 length: 14
V gene: TRBV7-9

CDR3 protein: CSGRGLADLTQYF
J gene: TRBJ2-3
D gene: TRBD2
CDR3 length: 13
V gene: TRBV29-1

CDR3 protein: CASSRGQGARFGNQPQHF
J gene: TRBJ1-5
D gene: TRBD1
CDR3 length: 18
V gene: TRBV7-9

CDR3 protein: CSARLGDTQYF
J gene: TRBJ2-3
D gene: -
CDR3 length: 11
V gene: TRBV20-1

CDR3 protein: CASSPGAYEQYF
J gene: TRBJ2-7
D gene: -
CDR3 length: 12
V gene: TRBV18

CDR3 protein: CARIQQRAGEAFF
J gene: TRBJ1-1
D gene: -
CDR3 length: 13
V gene: TRBV9

CDR3 protein: CATPEGGGRSYEQYF
J gene: TRBJ2-7
D gene: -
CDR3 length: 15
V gene: TRBV5-6

CDR3 protein: CASSRRGRGTDTQYF
J gene: TRBJ2-3
D gene: TRBD1
CDR3 length: 15
V gene: TRBV7-8

CDR3 protein: CASSFEGGFLYEQYF
J gene: TRBJ2-7
D gene: -
CDR3 length: 15
V gene: TRBV28

CDR3 protein: CASSLLGQGGSPLHF
J gene: TRBJ1-6
D gene: TRBD1
CDR3 length: 15
V gene: TRBV7-2

CDR3 protein: CAIGRGTGELFF
J gene: TRBJ2-2
D gene: -
CDR3 length: 12
V gene: TRBV12-3/TRBV12-4

CDR3 protein: CASSQTNLADTQYF
J gene: TRBJ2-3
D gene: -
CDR3 length: 14
V gene: TRBV9

CDR3 protein: CASRDRAGNTIYF
J gene: TRBJ1-3
D gene: TRBD1
CDR3 length: 13
V gene: TRBV6-5

CDR3 protein: CASSYDRVGGETQYF
J gene: TRBJ2-5
D gene: -
CDR3 length: 15
V gene: TRBV6-2/TRBV6-3

CDR3 protein: CASSATGNEQFF
J gene: TRBJ2-1
D gene: -
CDR3 length: 12
V gene: TRBV6-4

CDR3 protein: CASSESSGNTIYF
J gene: TRBJ1-3
D gene: -
CDR3 length: 13
V gene: TRBV9

CDR3 protein: CASSLGGLASDEQFF
J gene: TRBJ2-1
D gene: TRBD2
CDR3 length: 15
V gene: TRBV7-2

CDR3 protein: CASSIGTSGGETQYF
J gene: TRBJ2-5
D gene: TRBD2
CDR3 length: 15
V gene: TRBV19

CDR3 protein: CASSLTTGPLYEQYF
J gene: TRBJ2-7
D gene: TRBD1
CDR3 length: 15
V gene: TRBV5-1

CDR3 protein: CASSLASGDYNSPLHF
J gene: TRBJ1-6
D gene: -
CDR3 length: 16
V gene: TRBV5-1

CDR3 protein: CASSHVTGGGGSPLHF
J gene: TRBJ1-6
D gene: TRBD1
CDR3 length: 16
V gene: TRBV4-3

CDR3 protein: CASSVRGNYGYTF
J gene: TRBJ1-2
D gene: -
CDR3 length: 13
V gene: TRBV7-2

CDR3 protein: CASSLRGWTGGNTGELFF
J gene: TRBJ2-2
D gene: TRBD1
CDR3 length: 18
V gene: TRBV7-2

CDR3 protein: CASSLGGAQGAIQPQHF
J gene: TRBJ1-5
D gene: TRBD1
CDR3 length: 17
V gene: TRBV7-2

CDR3 protein: CASSPGTGGEQYF
J gene: TRBJ2-7
D gene: TRBD2
CDR3 length: 13
V gene: TRBV5-1

CDR3 protein: CASSEDGGYGYTF
J gene: TRBJ1-2
D gene: -
CDR3 length: 13
V gene: TRBV2

CDR3 protein: CASSESVRGYNEQFF
J gene: TRBJ2-1
D gene: -
CDR3 length: 15
V gene: TRBV6-4

CDR3 protein: CASSQAQLMWPQHF
J gene: TRBJ1-5
D gene: -
CDR3 length: 14
V gene: TRBV4-1

CDR3 protein: CASSRPLAVQETQYF
J gene: TRBJ2-5
D gene: TRBD2
CDR3 length: 15
V gene: TRBV7-2

CDR3 protein: CASSYTGGSYNEQFF
J gene: TRBJ2-1
D gene: TRBD1
CDR3 length: 15
V gene: TRBV11-3